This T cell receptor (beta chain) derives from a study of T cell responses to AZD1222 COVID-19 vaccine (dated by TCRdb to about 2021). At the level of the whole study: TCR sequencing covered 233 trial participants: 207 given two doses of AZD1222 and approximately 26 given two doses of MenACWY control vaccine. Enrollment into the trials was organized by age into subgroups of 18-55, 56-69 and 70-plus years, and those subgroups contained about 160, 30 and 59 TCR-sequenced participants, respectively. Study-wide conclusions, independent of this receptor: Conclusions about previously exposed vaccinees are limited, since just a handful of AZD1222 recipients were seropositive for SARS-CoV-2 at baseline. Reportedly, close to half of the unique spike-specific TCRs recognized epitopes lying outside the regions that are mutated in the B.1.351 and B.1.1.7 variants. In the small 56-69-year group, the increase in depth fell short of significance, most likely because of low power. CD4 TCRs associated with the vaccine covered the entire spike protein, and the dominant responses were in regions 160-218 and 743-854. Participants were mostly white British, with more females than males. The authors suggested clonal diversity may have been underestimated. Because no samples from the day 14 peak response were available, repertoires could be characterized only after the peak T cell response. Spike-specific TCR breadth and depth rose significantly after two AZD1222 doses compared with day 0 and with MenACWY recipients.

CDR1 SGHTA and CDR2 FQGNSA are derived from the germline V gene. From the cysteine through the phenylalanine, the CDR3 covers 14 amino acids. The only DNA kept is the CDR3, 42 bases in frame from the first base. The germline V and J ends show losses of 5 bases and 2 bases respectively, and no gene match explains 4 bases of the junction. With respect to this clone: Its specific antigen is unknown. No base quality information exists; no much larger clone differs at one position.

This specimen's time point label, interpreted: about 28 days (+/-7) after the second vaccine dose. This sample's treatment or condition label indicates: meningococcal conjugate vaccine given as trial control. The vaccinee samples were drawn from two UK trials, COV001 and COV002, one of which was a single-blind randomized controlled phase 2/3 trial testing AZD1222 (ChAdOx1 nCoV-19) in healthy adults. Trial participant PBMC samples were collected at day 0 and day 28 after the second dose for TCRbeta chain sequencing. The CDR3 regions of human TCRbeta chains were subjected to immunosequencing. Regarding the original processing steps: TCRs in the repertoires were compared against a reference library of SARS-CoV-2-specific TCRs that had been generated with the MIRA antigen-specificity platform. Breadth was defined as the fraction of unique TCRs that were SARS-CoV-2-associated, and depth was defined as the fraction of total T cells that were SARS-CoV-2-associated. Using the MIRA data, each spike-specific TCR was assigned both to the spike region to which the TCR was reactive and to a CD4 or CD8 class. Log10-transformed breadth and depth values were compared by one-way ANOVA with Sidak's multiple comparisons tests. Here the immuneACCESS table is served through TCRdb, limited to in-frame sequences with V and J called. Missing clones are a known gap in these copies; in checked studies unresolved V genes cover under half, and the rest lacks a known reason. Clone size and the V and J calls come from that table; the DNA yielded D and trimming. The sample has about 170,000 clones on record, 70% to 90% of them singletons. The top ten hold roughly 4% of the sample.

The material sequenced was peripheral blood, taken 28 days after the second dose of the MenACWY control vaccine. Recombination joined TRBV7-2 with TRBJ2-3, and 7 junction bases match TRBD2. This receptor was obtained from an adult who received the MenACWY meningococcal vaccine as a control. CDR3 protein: CASSPGRNTDTQYF. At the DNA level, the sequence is TGTGCCAGCAGCCCCGGGAGGAACACAGATACGCAGTATTTT.